This T cell receptor (beta chain) is drawn from a study of cytomegalovirus exposure and HLA in healthy donors. Study in general: About 85 million unique TCR sequences came from HLA-typed donors in an early release. The study, taken as a whole, reports: Across all donors, roughly uniform sequencing depth was an assumption of the presence/absence analyses.

60 Vbeta and 13 Jbeta primers were used in PCR. Per the original data handling: Later analysis identified around 85 million unique TCR beta chains, roughly 11 million shared. Assay: immunoSEQ multiplex PCR; the TCRdb copy retains only in-frame clones and omits some. That table furnishes V, J and clone size, whereas the DNA furnished D and trimming. The sample carries 150,000 to 200,000 clones, about 84% recorded once. The donors (healthy individuals) were bone marrow donors. Trimming cost V 5 bases and J 0 bases, with 8 bases left between them. The CDR3 length is 14 residues. CDR1 is SGHRS, CDR2 YFSETQ, per germline. This clone was recorded once. Its antigen is undetermined.

This sequence originates from a man aged 50 or older in good health and CMV-seronegative. The chain is built from TRBV5-1 and TRBJ2-2; TRBD1 might be the D (5 bases). The specimen was PBMCs. The CDR3 protein is CASRTVANTGELFF. As DNA, the CDR3 is TGCGCCAGCAGGACAGTCGCGAACACCGGGGAGCTGTTTTTT.